Below are 27 T cell receptor beta chains sequenced from a single sample in a study of molecular identifiers for immune sequencing clone quantification. TCRdb itself ran the PCR reads through MiXCR, one entry per CDR3 protein. The repertoire includes about 640,000 distinct CDR3 sequences, about 20% of them detected once, and approximately 0.9% sits in the top ten. Sequencing was performed on naive CD8+ T cells from blood, with Jurkat cell RNA spiked in. Subset indicated: FACS-sorted CD8+CD4-CCR7+CD45RA+ naive T cells. Every receptor here comes from a human donor in good health. Some libraries in this study had Jurkat cell RNA spiked in.

This clonotype turned up a few times. V and J are TRBV20-1 and TRBJ2-3; 12 nucleotides agree with TRBD2. The CDR3 is 17 residues long. V lost 4 bases to trimming and J lost 2 bases; unmatched junction nucleotides: 10. Germline CDR1 DFQATT, CDR2 SNEGSKA (reference sequence). The CDR3 sequence is CSATRTSGMLDTDTQYF. The CDR3 coding sequence is TGCAGTGCTACCCGGACTAGCGGGATGTTGGACACAGATACGCAGTATTTT.

This clonotype was seen at least ten times. The chain employs TRBV24-1 and TRBJ2-2; D is perhaps TRBD2 (5 bases). With 9 bases removed from V and 5 bases from J, the gap between germline ends came to 12 bases. CDR1 and CDR2 from the germline V gene are KGHDR and SFDVKD. The CDR3 consists of 13 residues. The CDR3 is CATSEGRTGELFF. CDR3 nucleotides: TGTGCCACCTCCGAGGGCCGTACCGGGGAGCTGTTTTTT.

This clonotype was picked up many times. The genes are TRBV28 and TRBJ1-2; a possible D gene is TRBD1 (5 bases). The CDR3 is made up of 15 amino acids. Germline-derived CDR1 and CDR2 are MDHEN and SYDVKM. Here the CDR3 DNA reads TGTCTCAGCCGGGGGGAACTCAGCGCTAACTATGGCTACACCTTC. Its translation: CLSRGELSANYGYTF.

The sample holds a few counts of this clonotype. The rearrangement joins TRBV5-5 to TRBJ1-3, with 8 bases identical to TRBD1. J lost 3 bases, V lost 3 bases, and 8 bases had no gene match. Germline lookup yields CDR1 SGHKS and CDR2 YYEKEE (reference sequence). The CDR3 is made up of 16 amino acids. CDR3 loop: CASSYADRGYGNTIYF. In DNA form, the CDR3 reads TGTGCCAGCAGCTACGCCGACAGGGGATATGGAAACACCATATATTTT.

This clonotype was counted at least ten times. The rearrangement links TRBV4-1 to TRBJ1-1; 7 bases map to TRBD1. The germline CDR1 and CDR2 sequences are MGHRA and YSYEKL. CDR3 length equals 15 residues. The V and J ends lost 0 bases and 5 bases, in that order; junction bases with no gene match: 6. This CDR3 is CASSQDRLDRTEAFF. In DNA form, the CDR3 reads TGCGCCAGCAGCCAAGATAGGCTGGACAGGACTGAAGCTTTCTTT.

This clonotype was seen at least ten times. The rearrangement links TRBV20-1 to TRBJ2-2, with 11 bases fitting TRBD2. In germline, CDR1 is DFQATT, CDR2 SNEGSKA (reference sequence). The CDR3 sequence is 15 residues long. V shed 3 bases, J shed 4 bases, and the junction held 4 bases outside the gene matches. DNA for the CDR3: TGCAGTGCTAGTCTTACTAGCGGGGGCACCGGGGAGCTGTTTTTT. Protein sequence: CSASLTSGGTGELFF.

This clonotype has ten or more counts. DNA of the CDR3: TGTGCCAGCAGTTTATCTGGGGCACCGCTCAATGAAAAACTGTTTTTT. Translation gives CASSLSGAPLNEKLFF. The chain combines TRBV27 with TRBJ1-4; D is possibly TRBD1 (5 bases). CDR1 MNHEY and CDR2 SMNVEV come from the germline V gene (reference sequence). V shed 0 bases and J shed 5 bases, with 13 bases lying between them. The CDR3 consists of 16 residues. The entire variable domain, with the rest obtained from reference TRBV27 and TRBJ1-4, is as follows: EAQVTQNPRYLITVTGKKLTVTCSQNMNHEYMSWYRQDPGLGLRQIYYSMNVEVTDKGDVPEGYKVSRKEKRNFPLILESPSPNQTSLYFCASSLSGAPLNEKLFFGSGTQLSVL.

This clonotype was seen a handful of times. Written as DNA, the CDR3 is TGTGCCAGTAGATACAGGGATGCCTACAATGAGCAGTTCTTC. Its translation is CASRYRDAYNEQFF. The rearrangement uses TRBV19 and TRBJ2-1; tentatively, D is TRBD1 (6 bases). Trimming cost V 6 bases and J 2 bases, with 11 bases left between them. Germline loops: CDR1 LNHDA, CDR2 SQIVND (reference sequence). This CDR3 has 14 amino acids. The whole variable domain, filled in from reference TRBV19 and TRBJ2-1, reads DGGITQSPKYLFRKEGQNVTLSCEQNLNHDAMYWYRQDPGQGLRLIYYSQIVNDFQKGDIAEGYSVSREKKESFPLTVTSAQKNPTAFYLCASRYRDAYNEQFFGPGTRLTVL.

This clonotype was seen a few times. A much larger clone differs from this one at a single base, so this may be a read error. The chain is built from TRBV29-1 and TRBJ2-1, with D perhaps given as TRBD1 or TRBD2 (6 bases each). Germline assignment: CDR1 SQVTM and CDR2 ANQGSEA. This CDR3 comprises 13 residues. In nucleotides, the CDR3 is TGCGGCGTGGGGGCTAGCGACTACAATGAGCAGTTCTTC. Its translation is CGVGASDYNEQFF.

This clonotype was counted ten times or more. As DNA, the CDR3 is TGTGCCAGCAGTTACTGGTCTGAGAGCTCCTACAATGAGCAGTTCTTC. Its translation: CASSYWSESSYNEQFF. The chain employs TRBV6-5 and TRBJ2-1; no firm D call. The CDR3 extends over 16 amino acids. V was clipped by 1 base and J by 0 bases, with 10 bases between them. Germline V gives CDR1 MNHEY, CDR2 SVGAGI.

This clonotype was seen at least ten times. DNA of the CDR3: TGTGCCAGCCGTACGTTCAATCAGCCCCAGCATTTT. Translating it yields CASRTFNQPQHF. The chain employs TRBV12-3 or TRBV12-4 and TRBJ1-5; no definite D call. This CDR3 is built from 12 residues. V gave up 8 bases and J gave up 3 bases, with 8 bases separating them.

With respect to this clonotype: This may stem from a read error, because a much larger clone lies one nucleotide away. The chain has TRBV6-2 or TRBV6-3 and TRBJ1-1; TRBD1 aligns across 7 bases. The length of the CDR3 is 17 residues. CDR1 and CDR2 (germline): MNHEY, SVGEGT. The chain's CDR3 is CAGSTLKRDRLNTEAFF. CDR3 in DNA: TGTGCCGGCAGTACCCTCAAGAGGGACAGACTGAACACTGAAGCTTTCTTT.

This chain connects TRBV7-8 to TRBJ2-5; TRBD1 matches at 8 bases. CDR1 is SGHVS, CDR2 FQNEAQ, per germline. The CDR3 has 15 amino acids. J was trimmed by 5 bases and V by 5 bases; bases with no gene match: 10. CDR3 sequence (DNA): TGTGCCAGCAGCCTAACAGGGGGGCCTGAGGAGACCCAGTACTTC. This encodes CASSLTGGPEETQYF.

This clonotype was observed many times. CDR3 sequence: CANRGLAGGKGTDTQYF. The CDR3 DNA reads TGTGCCAATCGTGGACTAGCGGGGGGGAAGGGCACAGATACGCAGTATTTT. The genes are TRBV6-5 and TRBJ2-3; TRBD2 matches 15 bases. The V segment lost 10 bases and the J segment 1 base; nucleotides outside the gene matches: 9. The CDR3 loop spans 17 amino acids. Germline loops: CDR1 MNHEY, CDR2 SVGAGI.

The chain combines TRBV4-1 with TRBJ2-7; either TRBD1 or TRBD2 may fit D (6 bases each). CDR1 and CDR2 from the germline V gene are MGHRA and YSYEKL. The CDR3 contains 16 residues. V lost 0 bases and J 3 bases, leaving 15 bases between the germline ends. CDR3 nucleotides: TGCGCCAGCAGCCAAGAGTCATATGGGGGGCTCTACGAGCAGTACTTC. Translated, it gives CASSQESYGGLYEQYF.

This rearrangement joins TRBV4-3 to TRBJ1-4, with 8 bases identical to TRBD1. Unmatched junction bases numbered 9, after V lost 1 base and J lost 8 bases. The CDR3 length is 16 residues. Per the germline V gene, CDR1 is LGHNA and CDR2 is YSLEER. The DNA of the CDR3 is TGCGCCAGCAGCCAAGGCCCTGGGACAGGTGGCGAAAAACTGTTTTTT. Translation: CASSQGPGTGGEKLFF.

This clonotype was recorded a few times. This sequence joins TRBV20-1 and TRBJ2-3, with 13 positions matching TRBD2. The J segment lost 3 bases and the V segment lost 0 bases, leaving 6 bases of the junction unmatched. CDR1 is DFQATT and CDR2 is SNEGSKA in the germline V gene (reference sequence). The CDR3 covers 17 residues. The DNA for the CDR3 is TGCAGTGCTAGAGATCTACTAGCGGGGGGGTCGACAGATACGCAGTATTTT. Its translation is CSARDLLAGGSTDTQYF.

This clonotype has ten or more counts. The chain uses TRBV29-1 and TRBJ2-1; the D is unclear. V dropped 2 bases and J dropped 3 bases, with 8 bases sitting between them. From germline, CDR1 is SQVTM and CDR2 ANQGSEA. CDR3 length equals 13 residues. The CDR3 loop reads CSVESDHYNEQFF. In DNA form, the CDR3 reads TGCAGCGTTGAAAGCGACCACTACAATGAGCAGTTCTTC.

The rearrangement joins TRBV5-4 to TRBJ2-3, with D perhaps TRBD2 (6 bases). Trimming stripped 4 bases from V and 6 bases from J, with 15 bases between. CDR1 SGHNT and CDR2 YYREEE come from the germline V gene (reference sequence). The CDR3 covers 14 residues. CDR3 in amino acids: CASSGGISGDTQYF. The CDR3 nucleotides read TGTGCCAGCAGCGGGGGGATTTCGGGTGATACGCAGTATTTT.

This clonotype was seen at least ten times. The CDR3 bases are TGCAGCGCATCGATAGACACTGAAGCTTTCTTT. It encodes CSASIDTEAFF. The V and J genes are TRBV29-1 and TRBJ1-1; D unclear. The V gene lost 7 bases and the J gene lost 3 bases, with 9 bases spanning the gap. The CDR3 contains 11 residues. Germline lookup yields CDR1 SQVTM and CDR2 ANQGSEA.

As regards this clonotype: A much larger clone differs by one base, so this may be a read error. The missing conserved phenylalanine or tryptophan at the end of this CDR3 makes a read error likely. This chain connects TRBV20-1 to TRBJ2-3, with D perhaps TRBD2 (5 bases). V dropped 5 bases and J dropped 11 bases, with 14 bases sitting between them. Per the germline V gene, CDR1 is DFQATT and CDR2 is SNEGSKA (reference sequence). CDR3 size: 11 residues. The CDR3 protein is CSADGPREQYL. The DNA for the CDR3 is TGCAGTGCTGATGGACCACGGGAGCAGTATCTT.

This clonotype was counted many times. This rearrangement joins TRBV27 to TRBJ2-3; D call uncertain. The CDR3 contains 11 residues. Germline lookup yields CDR1 MNHEY and CDR2 SMNVEV (reference sequence). The V end was cut by 6 bases, the J end by 7 bases, with 8 bases between. The DNA for the CDR3 is TGTGCCAGCAGACACGGGTATACGCAGTATTTT. It specifies CASRHGYTQYF.

Concerning this clonotype: Given a much more abundant clone one base away, this may be a read error. Since the CDR3 does not end with the conserved phenylalanine or tryptophan, this likely comes from a read error. V gene TRBV9 combines with J gene TRBJ2-3; D is possibly TRBD2 (5 bases). Germline V gene lookup returns CDR1 SGDLS and CDR2 YYNGEE. Trimming left V 0 bases short and J 5 bases short, with 13 bases between. The CDR3 spans 15 residues. Here the CDR3 reads CASSVAGSSGDTQYS. In DNA form, the CDR3 reads TGTGCCAGCAGCGTAGCGGGGAGTTCGGGAGATACGCAGTATTCT.

This clonotype showed up just a few times. This rearrangement joins TRBV5-5 to TRBJ2-5, with 8 bases that match TRBD1. The ends lost 0 bases at V and 5 bases at J; junction bases unmatched: 12. This CDR3 comprises 17 residues. Germline values: CDR1 SGHKS, CDR2 YYEKEE (reference sequence). DNA for the CDR3: TGTGCCAGCAGCTTGGTCCAGGGGGCGAACTACGGGGAGACCCAGTACTTC. The encoded protein is CASSLVQGANYGETQYF.

This clonotype was seen only a few times. The chain joins TRBV30 to TRBJ1-1; D not certain. Germline V lookup: CDR1 GTSNPN, CDR2 SVGIG (reference sequence). With 2 bases removed from V and 4 bases from J, the gap between germline ends came to 11 bases. The CDR3 is 13 amino acids. This CDR3 reads CAWSTDKFTEAFF. CDR3 in DNA: TGTGCCTGGAGTACTGACAAATTCACTGAAGCTTTCTTT. The full variable domain, its missing parts supplied by reference TRBV30 and TRBJ1-1, is SQTIHQWPATLVQPVGSPLSLECTVEGTSNPNLYWYRQAAGRGLQLLFYSVGIGQISSEVPQNLSASRPQDRQFILSSKKLLLSDSGFYLCAWSTDKFTEAFFGQGTRLTVV.

This clonotype was seen at least ten times. The J gene is TRBJ2-3, the V gene TRBV4-3; 10 positions agree with TRBD2. The junction had 5 bases not matched to a gene; V was cut back by 0 bases and J by 2 bases. Germline values: CDR1 LGHNA, CDR2 YSLEER. The CDR3 consists of 17 residues. CDR3 in DNA: TGCGCCAGCAGCCAAGATGTAACTAGCGGGGACACAGATACGCAGTATTTT. It yields the protein CASSQDVTSGDTDTQYF.

About this clonotype itself: Being one base from a much bigger clone, this may be a read error. The genes are TRBV19 and TRBJ2-5; no reliable D call. Per germline, CDR1 LNHDA and CDR2 SQIVND (reference sequence). This CDR3 has 13 amino acids. CDR3 in DNA: TGTGCCAGTAGTATAGTGATGGCAGAGACCCGGTACTTC. This codes for CASSIVMAETRYF.